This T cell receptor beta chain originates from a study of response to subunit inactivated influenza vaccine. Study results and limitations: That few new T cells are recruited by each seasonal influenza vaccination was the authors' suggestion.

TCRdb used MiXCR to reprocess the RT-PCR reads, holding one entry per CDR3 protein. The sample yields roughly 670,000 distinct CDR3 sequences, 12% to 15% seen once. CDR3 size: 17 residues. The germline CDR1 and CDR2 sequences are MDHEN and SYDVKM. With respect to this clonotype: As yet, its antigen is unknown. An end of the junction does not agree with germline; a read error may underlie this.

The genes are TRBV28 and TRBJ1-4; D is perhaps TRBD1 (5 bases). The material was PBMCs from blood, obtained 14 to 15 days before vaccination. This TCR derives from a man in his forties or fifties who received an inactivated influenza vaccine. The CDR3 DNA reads TGTGCCAGCAGTTTAAGAGGGACCCAGGCAACTAATGATAAACTGTTTTTT. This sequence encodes CASSLRGTQATNDKLFF.